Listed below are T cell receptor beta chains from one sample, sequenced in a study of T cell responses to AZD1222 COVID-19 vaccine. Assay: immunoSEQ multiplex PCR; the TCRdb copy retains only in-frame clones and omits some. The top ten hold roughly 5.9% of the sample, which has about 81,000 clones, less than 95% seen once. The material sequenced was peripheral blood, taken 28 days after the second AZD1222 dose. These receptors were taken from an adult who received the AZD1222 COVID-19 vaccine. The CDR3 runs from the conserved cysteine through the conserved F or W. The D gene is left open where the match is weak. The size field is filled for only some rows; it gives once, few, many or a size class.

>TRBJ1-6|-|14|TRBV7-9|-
TGTGCCAGCAGCTTAGTTGGACCAATGTATCCCCTCCACTTT
CASSLVGPMYPLHF
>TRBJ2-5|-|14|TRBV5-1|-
TGCGCCAGCAGCGATCTGAGGGGGCAAGAGACCCAGTACTTC
CASSDLRGQETQYF
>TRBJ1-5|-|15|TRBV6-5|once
TGTGCCAGCAGTTACTCCGACAATCCTAATCAGCCCCAGCATTTT
CASSYSDNPNQPQHF
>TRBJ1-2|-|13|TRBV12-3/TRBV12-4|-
TGTGCCAGCAGTTTAGTGGAGTCGGGTGGCTACACCTTC
CASSLVESGGYTF
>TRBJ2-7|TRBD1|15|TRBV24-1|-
TGTGCCACCAGTGATCAATCGGACAGGGTCCACGAGCAGTACTTC
CATSDQSDRVHEQYF
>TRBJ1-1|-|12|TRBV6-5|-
TGTGCCAACGGGACTCGCAACACTGAAGCTTTCTTT
CANGTRNTEAFF
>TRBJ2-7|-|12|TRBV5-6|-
TGTGCCAGCAGCTTGGCGAACTACGAGCAGTACTTC
CASSLANYEQYF
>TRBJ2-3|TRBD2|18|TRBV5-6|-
TGTGCCAGCAGCTCCGGGACTAGCGGGGGGGCTGGGGCAGATACGCAGTATTTT
CASSSGTSGGAGADTQYF
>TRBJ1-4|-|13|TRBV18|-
TGTGCCAGCCAACAGGTGTTGAATGAAAAACTGTTTTTT
CASQQVLNEKLFF
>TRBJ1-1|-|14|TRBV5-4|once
TGTGCCAGCAACTGGCAGGGCCGAAACACTGAAGCTTTCTTT
CASNWQGRNTEAFF
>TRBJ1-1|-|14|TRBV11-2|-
TGTGCCAGCAGCTTAGGACAGTTGAACACTGAAGCTTTCTTT
CASSLGQLNTEAFF
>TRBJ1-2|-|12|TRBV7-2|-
TGTGCCAGCAGCCGCCAGGGCTATGGCTACACCTTC
CASSRQGYGYTF
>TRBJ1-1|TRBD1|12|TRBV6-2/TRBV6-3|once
TGTGCCAGCAGTTTCGACAGGGACGAAGCTTTCTTT
CASSFDRDEAFF
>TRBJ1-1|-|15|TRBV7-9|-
TGTGCCAGCAGCCCCCCAGGGAGCCGGAACACTGAAGCTTTCTTT
CASSPPGSRNTEAFF
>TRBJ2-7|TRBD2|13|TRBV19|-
TGTGCCAGTGCCAGCGGGGGGTCCTACGAGCAGTACTTC
CASASGGSYEQYF
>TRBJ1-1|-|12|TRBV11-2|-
TGTGCCAGCAGCAAAGACGGCACTGAAGCTTTCTTT
CASSKDGTEAFF
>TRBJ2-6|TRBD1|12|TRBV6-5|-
TGTGCCAGCAGGAGACAGGGTGATGTCCTGACTTTC
CASRRQGDVLTF
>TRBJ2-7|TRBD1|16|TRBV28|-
TGTGCCAGCAGTTTATCTCGGACAGGGGGGTTCTACGAGCAGTACTTC
CASSLSRTGGFYEQYF
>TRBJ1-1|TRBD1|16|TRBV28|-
TGTGCCAGCAGTACCGGGACAGGATACATGAACACTGAAGCTTTCTTT
CASSTGTGYMNTEAFF
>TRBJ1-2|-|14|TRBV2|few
TGTGCCAGCAGTGAACAGCAGGGGAACTATGGCTACACCTTC
CASSEQQGNYGYTF
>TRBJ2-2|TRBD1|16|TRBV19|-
TGTGCCAGTAGTAGGGAGACAGGGGCGAACACCGGGGAGCTGTTTTTT
CASSRETGANTGELFF
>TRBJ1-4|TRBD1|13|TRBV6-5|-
TGTGCCAGCAGGACAGGGAAGAATGAAAAACTGTTTTTT
CASRTGKNEKLFF
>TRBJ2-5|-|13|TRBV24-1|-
TGTGCCACCTCAGGGGGGCGCCAAGAGACCCAGTACTTC
CATSGGRQETQYF
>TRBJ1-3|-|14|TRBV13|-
TGTGCCAGCAGTGACACCCCCTCTGGAAACACCATATATTTT
CASSDTPSGNTIYF
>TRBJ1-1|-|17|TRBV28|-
TGTGCCAGCAGTGGGGTGGACAGACGAACTCTGAACACTGAAGCTTTCTTT
CASSGVDRRTLNTEAFF
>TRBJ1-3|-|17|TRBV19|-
TGTGCCAGTAGTATGCGCGGGGGCCCGTGGAATGGAAACACCATATATTTT
CASSMRGGPWNGNTIYF
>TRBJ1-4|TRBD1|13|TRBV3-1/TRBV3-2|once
TGTGCCAGCACCCCGGGACAGGGCGGGAAACTGTTTTTT
CASTPGQGGKLFF
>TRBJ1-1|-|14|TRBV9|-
TGTGCCAGCAGCGTGGGACACCTGAACACTGAAGCTTTCTTT
CASSVGHLNTEAFF
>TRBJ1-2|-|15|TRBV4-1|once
TGCGCCAGCAGCCAAGAGTCAGGGAAAAGCTATGGCTACACCTTC
CASSQESGKSYGYTF
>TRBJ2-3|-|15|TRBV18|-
TGTGCCAGCTCACCGACAGGCGGTCGAGCAGATACGCAGTATTTT
CASSPTGGRADTQYF
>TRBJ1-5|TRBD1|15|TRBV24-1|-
TGTGCCACCAGTGATCCTGGACAGGGCAATCAGCCCCAGCATTTT
CATSDPGQGNQPQHF
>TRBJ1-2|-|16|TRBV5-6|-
TGTGCCAGCAGCTTGGCTTCAGACAGCGCTAACTATGGCTACACCTTC
CASSLASDSANYGYTF
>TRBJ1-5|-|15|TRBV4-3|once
TGCGCCAGCAGCCCCCTACAGGGTTATGGACAGCCCCAGCATTTT
CASSPLQGYGQPQHF
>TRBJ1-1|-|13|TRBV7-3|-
TGTGCCAGCAGCTTAACGATGGGGTTCGAAGCTTTCTTT
CASSLTMGFEAFF